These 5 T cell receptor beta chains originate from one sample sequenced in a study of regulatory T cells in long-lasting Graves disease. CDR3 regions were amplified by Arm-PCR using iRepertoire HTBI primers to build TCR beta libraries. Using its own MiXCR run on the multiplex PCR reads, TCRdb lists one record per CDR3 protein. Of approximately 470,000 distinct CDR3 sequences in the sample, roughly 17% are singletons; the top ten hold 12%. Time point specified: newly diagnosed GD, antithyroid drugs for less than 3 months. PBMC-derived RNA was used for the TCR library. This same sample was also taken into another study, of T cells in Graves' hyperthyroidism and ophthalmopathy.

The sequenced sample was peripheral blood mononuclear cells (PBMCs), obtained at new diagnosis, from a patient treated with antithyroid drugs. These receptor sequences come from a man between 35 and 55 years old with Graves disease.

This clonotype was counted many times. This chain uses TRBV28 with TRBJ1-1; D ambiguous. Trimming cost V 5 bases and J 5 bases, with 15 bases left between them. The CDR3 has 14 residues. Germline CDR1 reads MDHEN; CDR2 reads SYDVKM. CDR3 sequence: CASSPPGGETEAFF. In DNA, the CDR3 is TGTGCCAGCAGTCCCCCCGGTGGTGAAACTGAAGCTTTCTTT.

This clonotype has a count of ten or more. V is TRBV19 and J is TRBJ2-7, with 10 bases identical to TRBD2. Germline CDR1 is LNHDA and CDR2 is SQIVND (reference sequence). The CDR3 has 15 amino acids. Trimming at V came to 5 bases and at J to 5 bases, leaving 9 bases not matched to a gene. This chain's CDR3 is CASSPSGSWFNEQYF. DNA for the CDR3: TGTGCCAGTAGTCCTAGCGGGAGTTGGTTCAACGAGCAGTACTTC.

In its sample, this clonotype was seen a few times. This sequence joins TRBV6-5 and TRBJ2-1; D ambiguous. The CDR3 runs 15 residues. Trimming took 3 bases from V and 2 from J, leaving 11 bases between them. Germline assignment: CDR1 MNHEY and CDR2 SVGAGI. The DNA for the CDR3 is TGTGCCAGCAGTTATCAGGAGTTGCCCTACAATGAGCAGTTCTTC. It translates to CASSYQELPYNEQFF.

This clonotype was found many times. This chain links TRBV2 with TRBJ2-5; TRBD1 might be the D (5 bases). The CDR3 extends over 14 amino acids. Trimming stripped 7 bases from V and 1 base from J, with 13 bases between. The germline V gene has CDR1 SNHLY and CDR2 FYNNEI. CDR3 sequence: CASTPRQRQETQYF. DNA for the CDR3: TGTGCCAGCACTCCGAGACAGCGCCAAGAGACCCAGTACTTC.

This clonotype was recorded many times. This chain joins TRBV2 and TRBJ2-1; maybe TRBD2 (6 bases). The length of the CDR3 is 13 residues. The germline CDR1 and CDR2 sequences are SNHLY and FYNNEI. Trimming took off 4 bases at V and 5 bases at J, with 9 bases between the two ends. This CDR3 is CASSGSSDNEQFF. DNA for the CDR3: TGTGCCAGCAGTGGGTCTAGCGACAATGAGCAGTTCTTC.